This TCR beta chain emerged from a study of blood T cell repertoires in COVID-19. Turning to the study itself: PBMCs, B-cell-depleted T cells, or T cells provided the cDNA or gDNA that made up the material.

Trimming took 0 bases from V and 2 from J, leaving 11 bases between them. The CDR3 consists of 15 residues. Germline V CDR1 and CDR2: MGHRA, YSYEKL. As handled by the study authors: Researchers report that nucleated cell counts were estimated from reference gene primer amplification. Assay used: immunoSEQ multiplex PCR; TCRdb lists only in-frame clones, some missing. From that table come the V and J calls and clone size; the DNA was used to work out D and trimming. The sample yields about 59,000 clones, around 85% seen once. The specimen was peripheral blood. V is TRBV4-1 and J is TRBJ2-7, with D tentatively TRBD2 (7 bases). The clonotype was recovered from a woman in her 70s with acute or convalescent COVID-19. CDR3 amino acids: CASSQDGGGTYEQYF. The DNA for the CDR3 is TGCGCCAGCAGCCAAGATGGGGGGGGCACCTACGAGCAGTACTTC.